A selection of T cell receptor beta chains follows, all from one sample in a study of blood T cell repertoires in COVID-19. The protocol was immunoSEQ multiplex PCR, while the TCRdb copy is restricted to in-frame clones and leaves out a portion. This sample carries 270,000 or so clones, approximately 88% of them seen once, and the ten largest clones take 0.94%. Sequencing was carried out using peripheral blood. All receptors come from a woman in her forties who had recovered from COVID-19. CDR3s include the opening cysteine and the closing phenylalanine or tryptophan. The order of the fields is clone size, D gene, V gene, J gene, CDR3 DNA, CDR3 protein. A D gene is named only where the DNA matches it firmly. The size of a clone is reported for some rows only, either as once, few or many, or as a class for expanded clones.

-	-	TRBV4-1	TRBJ1-1	TGCGCCAGCAGCCAAGGGTGGAGCATGAACACTGAAGCTTTCTTT	CASSQGWSMNTEAFF
-	-	TRBV30	TRBJ1-6	TGTGCCTGGAGTGCAGAACAGGGTTCACCCCTCCACTTT	CAWSAEQGSPLHF
-	-	TRBV21-1	TRBJ2-1	TGTGCCAGCAGCAAAGTTAGGACAGGGGCCTACAATGAGCAGTTCTTC	CASSKVRTGAYNEQFF
-	-	TRBV5-4	TRBJ2-5	TGTGCCAGCAGCTTGGTACCAGTGGAGACCCAGTACTTC	CASSLVPVETQYF
-	-	TRBV5-4	TRBJ2-5	TGTGCCAGCAGCTTGGACAGGGTAGAGACCCAGTACTTC	CASSLDRVETQYF
-	TRBD1	TRBV7-9	TRBJ1-2	TGTGCCAGCAGCTTAGGGGACAGGGGTTATGGCTACACCTTC	CASSLGDRGYGYTF
-	TRBD1	TRBV6-5	TRBJ1-4	TGTGCCAGCAGTCCCCGGAAGACAGGGGAAGAAAAACTGTTTTTT	CASSPRKTGEEKLFF
-	TRBD1	TRBV10-3	TRBJ2-3	TGTGCCATCAGGGGACAGGGGGACGGCACAGATACGCAGTATTTT	CAIRGQGDGTDTQYF
once	TRBD2	TRBV9	TRBJ2-1	TGTGCCAGCAGCGTAGGGACTAGCAGCGAGGATGAGCAGTTCTTC	CASSVGTSSEDEQFF
-	TRBD1	TRBV27	TRBJ1-1	TGTGCCAGCAGCCCTGGGACAGGGAGTACTGCTGCTTTCTTT	CASSPGTGSTAAFF
-	-	TRBV19	TRBJ2-7	TGTGCCAGTAGTATCCGGACGGAGGCCTACGAGCAGTACTTC	CASSIRTEAYEQYF
-	TRBD2	TRBV7-9	TRBJ2-3	TGTGCCAGCAGAACCGGACTAGCGGGAGAGACAGATACGCAGTATTTT	CASRTGLAGETDTQYF
-	-	TRBV30	TRBJ2-1	TGTGCCTGGAGTTCCGGGACAACCTCCTACAATGAGCAGTTCTTC	CAWSSGTTSYNEQFF
-	-	TRBV2	TRBJ2-7	TGTGCCAGCAGTGAAGCGCCGGGTGTGGGCCAGGGGACCTACGAGCAGTACTTC	CASSEAPGVGQGTYEQYF
-	TRBD1	TRBV12-5	TRBJ1-2	TGTGCTAGTGGTTTATCAGGGGGACCCTATGGCTACACCTTC	CASGLSGGPYGYTF
-	-	TRBV27	TRBJ2-6	TGTGCCAGCAGCAGGGAATCTGGGGCCAACGTCCTGACTTTC	CASSRESGANVLTF
-	TRBD1	TRBV4-2	TRBJ1-2	TGTGCCAGCAGCCAGGCCTTGGGACAGGGGCTTCTTAGCTATGGCTACACCTTC	CASSQALGQGLLSYGYTF
-	-	TRBV6-5	TRBJ1-1	TGTGCCAGCACTCGACAGCCTGAAGCTTTCTTT	CASTRQPEAFF
-	TRBD2	TRBV4-2	TRBJ2-1	TGTGCCAGCAGCCAAGAGGGCGGGAGTCATGGGAATGAGCAGTTCTTC	CASSQEGGSHGNEQFF
-	TRBD2	TRBV2	TRBJ2-4	TGTGCCAGCAACGGCGGGGGGGCCACCAAAAACATTCAGTACTTC	CASNGGGATKNIQYF